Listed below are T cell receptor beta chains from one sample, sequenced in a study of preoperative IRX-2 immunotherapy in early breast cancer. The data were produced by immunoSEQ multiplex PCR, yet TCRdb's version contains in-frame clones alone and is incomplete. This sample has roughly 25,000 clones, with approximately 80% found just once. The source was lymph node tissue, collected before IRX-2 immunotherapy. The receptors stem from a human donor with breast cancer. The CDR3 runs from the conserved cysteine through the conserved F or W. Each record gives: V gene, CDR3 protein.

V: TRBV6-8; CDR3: CATIPPGTRSSLHF
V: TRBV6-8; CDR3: CASSGQGGISNQPQHF
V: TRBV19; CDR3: CASSTARDSAGAFF
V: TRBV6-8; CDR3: CASSSLLAGTDTQYF
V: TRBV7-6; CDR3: CASSLTLVSTGYGYTF
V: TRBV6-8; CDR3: CASSTLNTEAFF
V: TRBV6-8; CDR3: CASSYPSGTGNGEQFF
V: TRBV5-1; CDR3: CASSLVAVVYNTEAFF
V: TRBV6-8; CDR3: CASSYRFPLLSDPFNYGYTF
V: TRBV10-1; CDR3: CASSRSTGVSYNEQFF